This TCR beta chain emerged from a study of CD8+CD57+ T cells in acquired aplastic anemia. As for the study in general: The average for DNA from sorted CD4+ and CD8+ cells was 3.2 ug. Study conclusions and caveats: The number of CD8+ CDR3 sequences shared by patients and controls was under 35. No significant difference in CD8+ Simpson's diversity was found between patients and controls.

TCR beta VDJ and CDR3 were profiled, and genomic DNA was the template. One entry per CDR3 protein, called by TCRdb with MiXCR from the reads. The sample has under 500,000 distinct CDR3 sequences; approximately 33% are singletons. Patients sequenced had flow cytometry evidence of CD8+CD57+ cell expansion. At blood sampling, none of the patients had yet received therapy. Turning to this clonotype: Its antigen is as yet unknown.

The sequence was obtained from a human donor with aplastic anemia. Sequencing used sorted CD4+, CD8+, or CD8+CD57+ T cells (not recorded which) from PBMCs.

The chain's CDR3 is CASSLFLDRGRYEQYF. The CDR3 DNA sequence: TGTGCCAGCAGCTTATTTTTGGACAGGGGTAGGTACGAGCAGTACTTC. The rearrangement links TRBV5-6 to TRBJ2-7; 9 nucleotides align to TRBD1. Germline V gene data show CDR1 as SGHDT and CDR2 as YYEEEE. With V trimmed by 2 bases and J by 4 bases, 10 bases remained unmatched. The CDR3 has 16 amino acids. The full variable domain, in which reference TRBV5-6 and TRBJ2-7 provide the parts outside the CDR3, is DAGVTQSPTHLIKTRGQQVTLRCSPKSGHDTVSWYQQALGQGPQFIFQYYEEEERQRGNFPDRFSGHQFPNYSSELNVNALLLGDSALYLCASSLFLDRGRYEQYFGPGTRLTVT.